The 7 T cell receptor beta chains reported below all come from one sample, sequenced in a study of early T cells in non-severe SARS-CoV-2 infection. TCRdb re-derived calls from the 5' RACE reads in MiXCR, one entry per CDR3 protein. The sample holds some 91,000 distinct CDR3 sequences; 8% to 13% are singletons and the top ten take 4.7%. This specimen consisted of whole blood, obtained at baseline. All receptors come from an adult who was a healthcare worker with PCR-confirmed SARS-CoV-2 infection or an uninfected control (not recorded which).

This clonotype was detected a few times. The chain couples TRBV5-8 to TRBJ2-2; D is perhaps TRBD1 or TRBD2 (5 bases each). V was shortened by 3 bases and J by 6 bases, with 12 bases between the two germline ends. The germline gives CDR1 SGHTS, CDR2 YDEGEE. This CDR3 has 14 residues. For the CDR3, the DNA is TGTGCCAGCAGCTGGCTAGCCAGGGCCGGGGAGCTGTTTTTT. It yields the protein CASSWLARAGELFF.

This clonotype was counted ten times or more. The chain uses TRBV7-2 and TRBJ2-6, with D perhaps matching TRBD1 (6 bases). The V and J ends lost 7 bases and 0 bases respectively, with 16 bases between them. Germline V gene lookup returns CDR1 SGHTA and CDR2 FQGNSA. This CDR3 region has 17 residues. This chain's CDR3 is CASTSLGATSGANVLTF. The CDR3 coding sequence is TGTGCCAGCACCTCTTTGGGGGCCACCTCTGGGGCCAACGTCCTGACTTTC.

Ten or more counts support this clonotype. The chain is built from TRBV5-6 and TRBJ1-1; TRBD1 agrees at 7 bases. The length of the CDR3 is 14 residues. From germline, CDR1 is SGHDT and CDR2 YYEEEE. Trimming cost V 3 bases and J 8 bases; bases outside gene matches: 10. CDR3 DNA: TGTGCCAGCAGCTCCCAGGGGGGTTTGTCGGAAGCTTTCTTT. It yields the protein CASSSQGGLSEAFF.

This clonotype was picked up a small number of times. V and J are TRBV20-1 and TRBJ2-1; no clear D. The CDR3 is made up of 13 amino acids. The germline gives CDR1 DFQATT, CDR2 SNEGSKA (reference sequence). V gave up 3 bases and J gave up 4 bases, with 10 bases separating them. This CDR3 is CSASPLIYNEQFF. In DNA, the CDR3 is TGCAGTGCTAGCCCCCTCATTTACAATGAGCAGTTCTTC.

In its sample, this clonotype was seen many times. This CDR3 is CASSLVPMNTEAFF. The CDR3, as DNA: TGCGCCAGCAGCTTGGTACCCATGAACACTGAAGCTTTCTTT. The chain has TRBV5-1 and TRBJ1-1; D not certain. CDR1 and CDR2 (germline): SGHRS, YFSETQ. The length of the CDR3 is 14 residues. Deletions cut 0 bases from V and 0 bases from J, with 6 bases between.

The CDR3 is CSARTVDFEQYF. In DNA form, the CDR3 reads TGCAGTGCTAGGACAGTAGATTTCGAGCAGTACTTC. The V and J genes are TRBV20-1 and TRBJ2-7, with D possibly TRBD1 on 5 matching bases. Germline V gives CDR1 DFQATT, CDR2 SNEGSKA (reference sequence). Trimming took 3 bases from V and 6 from J, leaving 12 bases between them. CDR3 length: 12 amino acids.

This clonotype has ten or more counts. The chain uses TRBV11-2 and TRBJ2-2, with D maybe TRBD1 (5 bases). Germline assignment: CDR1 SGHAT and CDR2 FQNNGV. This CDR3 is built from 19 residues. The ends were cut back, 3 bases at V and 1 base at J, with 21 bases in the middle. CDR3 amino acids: CASSLVQGWNTGNTGELFF. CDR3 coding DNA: TGTGCCAGCAGCTTGGTTCAGGGCTGGAACACCGGGAACACCGGGGAGCTGTTTTTT.